Following are 19 T cell receptor beta chains from one sample sequenced in a study of T cell responses to AZD1222 COVID-19 vaccine listed by TCRdb under 2021. In light of the paper, this sample's time point label describes: baseline before first vaccination. Libraries were constructed by the immunoSEQ multiplex PCR assay. TCRdb obtained this table from immuneACCESS and retained in-frame rearrangements with V and J assigned. These tables miss some clones; where compared with another copy, unresolved V genes account for less than half of the shortfall, and the remainder is unexplained. The sample data list about 140,000 clones, and roughly 92% of these were observed just once. Approximately 1.4% of the sample is taken by the ten largest. The input for sequencing was peripheral blood, taken on day 0 of AZD1222 vaccination. The receptor set was obtained from an adult in good health.

This chain links TRBV5-4 with TRBJ1-4; D is undetermined. The V and J ends lost 1 base and 8 bases respectively, with 21 bases between them. This CDR3 region has 17 residues. CDR1 SGHNT and CDR2 YYREEE come from the germline V gene (reference sequence). The CDR3 is CASSLKAGLGSSEKLFF. The CDR3 DNA follows: TGTGCCAGCAGCTTGAAAGCCGGGCTGGGTTCATCAGAAAAACTGTTTTTT.

The CDR3 region is CASSGGTGLSSPLHF. The CDR3 nucleotides are TGCGCCAGCAGCGGCGGGACAGGGTTAAGTTCACCCCTCCACTTT. The V call is TRBV5-1, the J call TRBJ1-6; TRBD1 aligns across 9 bases. The CDR3 is 15 residues long. Trimming took 4 bases from V and 9 from J; bases not matched to a gene: 8. Germline V gene lookup returns CDR1 SGHRS and CDR2 YFSETQ.

The chain joins TRBV2 to TRBJ1-6; no clear D. CDR1 is SNHLY and CDR2 is FYNNEI in the germline V gene. V was trimmed by 5 bases and J by 9 bases, leaving 11 bases between them. CDR3 length equals 13 residues. The CDR3 region is CASSRGGGSPLHF. The DNA for the CDR3 is TGTGCCAGCAGTCGGGGAGGTGGTTCACCCCTCCACTTT.

J is TRBJ1-2 and V is TRBV7-9; no clear D gene. The CDR3 spans 12 residues. Germline V lookup: CDR1 SEHNR, CDR2 FQNEAQ (reference sequence). With 2 bases removed from V and 6 bases from J, the gap between germline ends came to 7 bases. The CDR3 region is CASSLKADGYTF. The CDR3 DNA is TGTGCCAGCAGCTTAAAGGCTGATGGCTACACCTTC.

The chain employs TRBV29-1 and TRBJ2-3; 7 bases match TRBD2. CDR1 SQVTM and CDR2 ANQGSEA come from the germline V gene. V lost 2 bases and J lost 8; bases outside the gene matches: 1. CDR3 length: 11 amino acids. CDR3 in DNA: TGCAGCGTTGAACCGGGAGGTACGCAGTATTTT. As protein: CSVEPGGTQYF.

This chain uses TRBV19 with TRBJ1-1, with D tentatively TRBD1 (6 bases). CDR3 length: 15 residues. CDR1 is LNHDA and CDR2 is SQIVND in the germline V gene (reference sequence). V dropped 1 base and J dropped 4 bases, with 13 bases sitting between them. CDR3 in amino acids: CASSIVGGWGTEAFF. The CDR3 nucleotides read TGTGCCAGTAGTATAGTAGGGGGATGGGGCACTGAAGCTTTCTTT.

This clone was detected only once. This rearrangement joins TRBV7-6 to TRBJ1-2; perhaps TRBD1 as D (5 bases). Deletions cut 1 base from V and 3 bases from J, with 15 bases between. The germline V gene has CDR1 SGHVS and CDR2 FNYEAQ. The length of the CDR3 is 16 residues. The CDR3: CASSLGGMGNDYGYTF. The CDR3 nucleotides are TGTGCCAGCAGCTTAGGGGGGATGGGAAATGACTATGGCTACACCTTC.

V usage is TRBV29-1 and J usage is TRBJ1-2; possible D gene TRBD1, 5 bases. This CDR3 has 12 residues. Germline assignment: CDR1 SQVTM and CDR2 ANQGSEA. The ends were cut back, 3 bases at V and 5 bases at J, with 10 bases in the middle. CDR3 coding DNA: TGCAGCGTTGAGGGGGTCGGTTATGGCTACACCTTC. Amino acid sequence: CSVEGVGYGYTF. Using reference TRBV29-1 and TRBJ1-2 for the parts outside the CDR3, the full variable domain is SAVISQKPSRDICQRGTSLTIQCQVDSQVTMMFWYRQQPGQSLTLIATANQGSEATYESGFVIDKFPISRPNLTFSTLTVSNMSPEDSSIYLCSVEGVGYGYTFGSGTRLTVV.

J is TRBJ1-1 and V is TRBV15, with no clear D. Germline-derived CDR1 and CDR2 are LNHNV and YYDKDF (reference sequence). V was cut by 8 bases and J by 7 bases, with 17 bases left in between. The CDR3 sequence is 13 residues long. CDR3: CATGRAGGGEAFF. The CDR3 DNA is TGTGCCACCGGGAGGGCCGGCGGAGGTGAAGCTTTCTTT.

This clone was seen more than once but under ten times. The chain is built from TRBV2 and TRBJ1-3; maybe TRBD1 (6 bases). Germline loops: CDR1 SNHLY, CDR2 FYNNEI. The CDR3 loop spans 14 amino acids. With 5 bases removed from V and 5 bases from J, the gap between germline ends came to 13 bases. The CDR3 bases are TGTGCCAGCAGTCGATTGACAGGACGAAACACCATATATTTT. The encoded protein is CASSRLTGRNTIYF. Full variable domain (rest looked up from reference TRBV2 and TRBJ1-3): EPEVTQTPSHQVTQMGQEVILRCVPISNHLYFYWYRQILGQKVEFLVSFYNNEISEKSEIFDDQFSVERPDGSNFTLKIRSTKLEDSAMYFCASSRLTGRNTIYFGEGSWLTVV.

The chain employs TRBV12-3 or TRBV12-4 and TRBJ1-2, with D unclear. The CDR3 is 10 residues long. Trimming cost V 8 bases and J 9 bases, with 10 bases left between them. The CDR3 DNA reads as TGTGCCAGCGGGCATATTAGCTACACCTTC. Encoded protein: CASGHISYTF.

This sequence joins TRBV7-9 and TRBJ2-7, with D possibly being TRBD2 (5 bases). This CDR3 comprises 15 residues. The germline V gene encodes CDR1 SEHNR and CDR2 FQNEAQ (reference sequence). The V gene lost 5 bases and the J gene lost 7 bases, with 21 bases spanning the gap. The CDR3 DNA is TGTGCCAGCAGCATGTTCGCCCCTCCGTGGGAGGAGCAGTACTTC. It is translated as CASSMFAPPWEEQYF.

The V gene is TRBV29-1, the J gene TRBJ1-1, with D unresolved. The CDR3 sequence is 12 residues long. The germline V and J ends were trimmed by 4 bases and 6 bases, with 12 bases remaining between them. Germline V gives CDR1 SQVTM, CDR2 ANQGSEA. Written as DNA, the CDR3 is TGCAGCGTTGGCAAGGCTTTTGCTGAAGCTTTCTTT. Amino acids: CSVGKAFAEAFF.

V gene TRBV2 combines with J gene TRBJ1-2, with TRBD1 identical over 8 bases. Trimming took 7 bases from V and 4 from J; bases not matched to a gene: 5. The length of the CDR3 is 13 residues. From germline, CDR1 is SNHLY and CDR2 FYNNEI. Here the CDR3 DNA reads TGTGCCAGCATGACCGACAGGGGCTATGGCTACACCTTC. Amino acids: CASMTDRGYGYTF.

This chain uses TRBV30 with TRBJ2-3; the D is unclear. The CDR3 runs to 15 residues. Germline assignment: CDR1 GTSNPN and CDR2 SVGIG (reference sequence). Trimming stripped 1 base from V and 0 bases from J, with 11 bases between. The CDR3 DNA reads as TGTGCCTGGAGTGGGGCGGTTACTAGCACAGATACGCAGTATTTT. Translating it yields CAWSGAVTSTDTQYF.

This clone was seen once. This chain joins TRBV6-1 and TRBJ2-7; D perhaps matches TRBD2 (7 bases). Trimming removed 7 bases from V and 4 bases from J, with 17 bases in between. Germline values: CDR1 MNHNS, CDR2 SASEGT. The CDR3 spans 14 residues. This CDR3 reads CASTTGGQQYEQYF. DNA of the CDR3: TGTGCCAGCACCACGGGGGGACAACAATACGAGCAGTACTTC.

On this clone itself: Other DNA variants within this sample encode the same CDR3. V gene TRBV3-1 (or the pseudogene TRBV3-2) combines with J gene TRBJ1-1; the match to TRBD1 covers 7 bases. The CDR3 sequence is 14 residues long. V shed 1 base and J 5 bases; nucleotides not matched to a gene: 4. Per the germline V gene, CDR1 is LGHDT and CDR2 is YNNKEL (reference sequence). The DNA for the CDR3 is TGTGCCAGCAGCCAAGTAGGGGGCCGAACTGAAGCTTTCTTT. Translating gives CASSQVGGRTEAFF.

The J gene is TRBJ1-2, the V gene TRBV2, with TRBD1 identical over 10 bases. The V segment lost 0 bases and the J segment 0 bases; nucleotides outside the gene matches: 10. There are 19 residues in the CDR3. Germline V gene lookup returns CDR1 SNHLY and CDR2 FYNNEI. The CDR3 sequence is CASSEAGRQGARSNYGYTF. The DNA for the CDR3 is TGTGCCAGCAGTGAAGCGGGGAGACAGGGGGCCCGATCTAACTATGGCTACACCTTC.

Written as DNA, the CDR3 is TGTGCCACCAGCAGAGGGACAGGGGCGAGTAGGTCACCCCTCCACTTT. It specifies CATSRGTGASRSPLHF. The chain has TRBV15 and TRBJ1-6, with 9 bases lining up with TRBD1. The CDR3 is made up of 16 amino acids. Looked up from germline, CDR1 is LNHNV and CDR2 is YYDKDF (reference sequence). V lost 1 base and J lost 10; bases outside the gene matches: 8.